The sequence of this TCR beta chain was determined in a study of response to subunit inactivated influenza vaccine. The study's findings and limits: Only a handful of new T cells, the authors suggested, are recruited with each seasonal influenza vaccination.

Looked up from germline, CDR1 is DFQATT and CDR2 is SNEGSKA (reference sequence). The V and J ends lost 4 bases and 1 base respectively, with 17 bases between them. This CDR3 is 16 amino acids long. TCRdb independently ran MiXCR on the RT-PCR reads; one entry per CDR3 protein. The repertoire holds roughly 780,000 distinct CDR3 sequences, with less than 20% as singletons. Details on this clonotype: Its antigen is undetermined.

This chain uses TRBV20-1 with TRBJ2-1; the D gene is possibly TRBD2 (6 bases). The sample consisted of PBMCs from blood, taken around 5 days after vaccination. This TCR derives from a man aged 50 to 59 who received an inactivated influenza vaccine. CDR3 sequence (DNA): TGCAGTGCTACACTGCTCGGGAGATTATCCTACAATGAGCAGTTCTTC. Protein product: CSATLLGRLSYNEQFF.